This T cell receptor (beta chain) is from a study of T cell responses to AZD1222 COVID-19 vaccine. Whole-study results and caveats: There were vaccine-associated CD4 TCRs across spike, dominant at 160-218 and 743-854.

Sequencing was performed with immunoSEQ multiplex PCR; in TCRdb, only in-frame clones are kept and a portion is missing. Counted here are 150,000 to 200,000 clones, around 87% occurring once; the ten biggest clones make up about 3%. As regards this clone: What it recognizes is unknown.

Sequencing used peripheral blood, obtained on day 0 of AZD1222 vaccination. The source is an adult in good health.

CDR3 protein: CASSPRDRGVANEKLFF. The DNA of the CDR3 is TGCGCCAGCAGCCCTCGGGACAGGGGGGTAGCTAATGAAAAACTGTTTTTT. This chain connects TRBV5-1 to TRBJ1-4; TRBD1 matches at 11 bases. This CDR3 has 17 amino acids. The V gene's germline CDR1 is SGHRS and CDR2 YFSETQ. V was pared by 4 bases and J by 3 bases, with 8 bases of the junction left unmatched.